A single sample gave rise to the 6 T cell receptor beta chains below, sequenced in a study of T cells in Graves' hyperthyroidism and ophthalmopathy (dated by TCRdb to the late 2010s). Library preparation used multiplex PCR. Sequencing took place on an Illumina HiSeq 2000. The TCR beta CDR3 regions were amplified from RNA transcripts. For the first round of RT-PCR on the TCR CDR3, the HTBI primer set was used together with the Qiagen OneStep RT-PCR kit. The public reads were quality trimmed at Q25 with fastp and then assembled into clones with MiXCR by TCRdb, keeping productive beta chains. Rows matching on CDR3 protein sequence are summarized as one entry with the most common DNA and genes. The sample table contains 480,000 or so distinct CDR3 sequences; only one count was recorded for over 45% of them. The top ten clones comprise about two fifths of the sample. The source material was peripheral blood or thyroid tissue (not recorded which). Source of these receptors: an adult woman with Graves' disease, either hyperthyroidism or ophthalmopathy (not recorded which).

This clonotype was detected once. The rearrangement uses TRBV20-1 and TRBJ2-5, with TRBD1 matching 8 bases. The V gene's germline CDR1 is DFQATT and CDR2 SNEGSKA (reference sequence). CDR3 length: 14 amino acids. V was pared by 2 bases and J by 6 bases, with 8 bases of the junction left unmatched. The CDR3 reads CSARKTGEMQTQYF. DNA for the CDR3: TGCAGTGCTAGAAAGACAGGGGAAATGCAGACCCAGTACTTC.

The V call is TRBV2, the J call TRBJ1-1, with D possibly TRBD1 on 5 matching bases. Germline V gives CDR1 SNHLY, CDR2 FYNNEI. CDR3 length equals 15 residues. Between the trimmed V and J ends, which lost 5 bases and 1 base, there was a span of 14 bases. CDR3 bases: TGTGCCAGCAGTTTGGGGGGACTGCCGAACACTGAAGCTTTCTTT. Protein product: CASSLGGLPNTEAFF.

The rearrangement links TRBV7-2 to TRBJ2-7, with 7 positions matching TRBD1. CDR1 is SGHTA, CDR2 FQGNSA, per germline. V was pared by 3 bases and J by 4 bases, with 6 bases of the junction left unmatched. The CDR3 extends over 14 amino acids. CDR3 DNA: TGTGCCAGCAGCTTCCGACAGGGCCGTTACGAGCAGTACTTC. Protein: CASSFRQGRYEQYF.

This clonotype was observed at least ten times. The rearrangement links TRBV9 to TRBJ2-2, with 7 bases identical to TRBD1. The CDR3 runs to 13 residues. V shed 4 bases and J 7 bases; nucleotides not matched to a gene: 4. The V gene's germline CDR1 is SGDLS and CDR2 YYNGEE. CDR3 protein: CASSPRTGGELFF. CDR3 nucleotide sequence: TGTGCCAGCAGCCCGCGGACAGGCGGGGAGCTGTTTTTT. Filled out from reference TRBV9 and TRBJ2-2, the complete variable domain reads DSGVTQTPKHLITATGQRVTLRCSPRSGDLSVYWYQQSLDQGLQFLIQYYNGEERAKGNILERFSAQQFPDLHSELNLSSLELGDSALYFCASSPRTGGELFFGEGSRLTVL.

The chain recombines TRBV2 with TRBJ2-5; possibly TRBD1 for D (7 bases). The CDR3 runs 15 residues. V lost 4 bases and J lost 4, with 16 bases in between. Germline-derived CDR1 and CDR2 are SNHLY and FYNNEI. In DNA form, the CDR3 reads TGTGCCAGCAGTGCTAGTCCAGGGGGACTAGAGACCCAGTACTTC. As protein: CASSASPGGLETQYF.

In this sample, this clonotype turned up many times. This rearrangement joins TRBV7-9 to TRBJ1-1, with no clear D. V was trimmed by 5 bases and J by 1 base, leaving 8 bases between them. CDR1 SEHNR and CDR2 FQNEAQ come from the germline V gene (reference sequence). The CDR3 sequence is 13 residues long. The CDR3 spells CASSRTGNTEAFF. The CDR3 DNA reads TGTGCCAGCAGCAGGACCGGGAACACTGAAGCTTTCTTT.